The present T cell receptor beta chain was sequenced within a study of cytomegalovirus exposure and HLA in healthy donors. Looking at the study overall: Prior work identified about 120 million unique TCR beta sequences in about 179 million T cells.

In regard to this clone: What it binds is unknown. An end of the junction does not agree with germline; a read error may underlie this.

This CDR3 spans 13 amino acids. Germline loops: CDR1 SGHVS, CDR2 FNYEAQ. Vbeta (60) and Jbeta (13) primers were used in the PCR. TCRdb's copy holds only in-frame clones and misses some; the assay was immunoSEQ multiplex PCR. In the table there are fewer than 250,000 clones, 70% to 75% of which are singletons. General study points: The later analysis indicated that the majority of CMV-associated TCR beta chains appeared HLA-restricted. Reportedly, a later analysis found an Asian-associated ancestry cluster had fewer N-insertions than the approximately 670-donor mean. Cytomegalovirus-associated status was assigned to 164 TCR beta chains.

The sequence came from a young man in good health and CMV-seropositive. This chain links TRBV7-6 with TRBJ2-5; a possible D gene is TRBD2 (6 bases). Sequencing was performed on PBMCs. CDR3 DNA: TGTGCCAGCAGCCCGGGACTGGAAGAGATCCAGTACTTC. Translating it yields CASSPGLEEIQYF.